This T cell receptor (beta chain) was obtained from a study of blood T cell repertoires in COVID-19. Study background: Samples taken during acute and convalescent COVID-19 were collected in the United States, Italy and Spain.

Authors' processing steps: Nucleated cell number was recorded as an estimate derived from reference gene primer amplification. Only in-frame clones appear in the TCRdb table, and some are missing; sequencing was by immunoSEQ multiplex PCR. Clonal size and the V and J genes are those of that table, whereas D and trimming came from the DNA. This sample yields over 100,000 clones, of which approximately 90% are seen a single time; around 1.1% belongs to the top ten. This CDR3 comprises 14 residues. The ends were cut back, 9 bases at V and 0 bases at J, with 16 bases in the middle. Germline V gene lookup returns CDR1 SGHNT and CDR2 YYREEE (reference sequence).

The material sequenced was peripheral blood. V gene TRBV5-4 combines with J gene TRBJ2-7; a weak D match, TRBD1 (5 bases). The receptor comes from a human donor in a cohort sampled during active COVID-19. This chain's CDR3 is CATQDRASSYEQYF. The DNA of the CDR3 is TGTGCCACCCAAGACAGAGCTAGCTCCTACGAGCAGTACTTC.